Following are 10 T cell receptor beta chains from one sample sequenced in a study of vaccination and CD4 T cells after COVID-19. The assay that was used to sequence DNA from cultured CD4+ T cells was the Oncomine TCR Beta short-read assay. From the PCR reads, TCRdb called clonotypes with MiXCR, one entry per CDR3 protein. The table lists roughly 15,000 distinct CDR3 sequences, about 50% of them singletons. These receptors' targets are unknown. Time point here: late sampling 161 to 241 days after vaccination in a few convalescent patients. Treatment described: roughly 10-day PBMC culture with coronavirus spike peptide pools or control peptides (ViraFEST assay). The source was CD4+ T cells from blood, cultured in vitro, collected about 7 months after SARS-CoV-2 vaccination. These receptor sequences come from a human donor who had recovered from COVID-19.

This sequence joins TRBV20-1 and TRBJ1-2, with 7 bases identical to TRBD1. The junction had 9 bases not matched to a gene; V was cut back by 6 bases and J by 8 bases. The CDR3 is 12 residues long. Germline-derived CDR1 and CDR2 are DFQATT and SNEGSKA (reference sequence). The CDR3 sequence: CSAHRGSGGYTF. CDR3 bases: TGCAGTGCGCACAGGGGTTCGGGGGGCTACACCTTC.

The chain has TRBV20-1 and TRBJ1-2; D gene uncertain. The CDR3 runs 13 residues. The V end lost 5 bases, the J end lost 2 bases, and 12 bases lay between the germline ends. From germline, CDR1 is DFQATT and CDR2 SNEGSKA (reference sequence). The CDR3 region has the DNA TGCAGTGCTGGGAGGACGGTGAACTATGGCTACACCTTC. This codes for CSAGRTVNYGYTF.

The CDR3 protein is CASSPTWDTQYF. The CDR3 DNA sequence: TGTGCCAGCAGCCCGACCTGGGATACGCAGTATTTT. This rearrangement joins TRBV7-9 to TRBJ2-3, with D hard to call. The CDR3 is made up of 12 amino acids. V was trimmed by 5 bases and J by 6 bases, leaving 9 bases between them. The V gene's germline CDR1 is SEHNR and CDR2 FQNEAQ (reference sequence).

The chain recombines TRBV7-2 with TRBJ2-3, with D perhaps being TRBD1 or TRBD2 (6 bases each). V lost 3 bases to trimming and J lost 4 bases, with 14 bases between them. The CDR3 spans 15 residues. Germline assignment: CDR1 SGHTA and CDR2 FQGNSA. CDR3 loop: CASSFTGGRADTQYF. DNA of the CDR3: TGTGCCAGCAGCTTTACTGGGGGGCGGGCAGATACGCAGTATTTT. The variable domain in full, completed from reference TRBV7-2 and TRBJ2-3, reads GAGVSQSPSNKVTEKGKDVELRCDPISGHTALYWYRQSLGQGLEFLIYFQGNSAPDKSGLPSDRFSAERTGGSVSTLTIQRTQQEDSAVYLCASSFTGGRADTQYFGPGTRLTVL.

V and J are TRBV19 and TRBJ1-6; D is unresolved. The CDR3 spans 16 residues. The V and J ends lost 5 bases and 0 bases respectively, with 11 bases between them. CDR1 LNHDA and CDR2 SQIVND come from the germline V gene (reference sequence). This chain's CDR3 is CASSPRPTSYNSPLHF. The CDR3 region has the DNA TGTGCCAGTAGTCCCCGACCCACCTCCTATAATTCACCCCTCCACTTT. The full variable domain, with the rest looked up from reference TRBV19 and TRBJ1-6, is DGGITQSPKYLFRKEGQNVTLSCEQNLNHDAMYWYRQDPGQGLRLIYYSQIVNDFQKGDIAEGYSVSREKKESFPLTVTSAQKNPTAFYLCASSPRPTSYNSPLHFGNGTRLTVT.

CDR3 sequence reads: CASSLATEPYEQYF. In nucleotides, the CDR3 is TGTGCCAGCTCCCTCGCGACGGAACCCTACGAGCAGTACTTC. The rearrangement joins TRBV2 to TRBJ2-7; D gene unclear. From germline, CDR1 is SNHLY and CDR2 FYNNEI. This CDR3 has 14 residues. V lost 8 bases and J 2 bases, leaving 16 bases between the germline ends.

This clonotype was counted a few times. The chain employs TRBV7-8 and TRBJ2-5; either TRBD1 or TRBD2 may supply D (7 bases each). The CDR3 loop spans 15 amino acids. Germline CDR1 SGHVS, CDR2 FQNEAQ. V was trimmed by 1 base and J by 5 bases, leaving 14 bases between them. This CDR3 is CASSLDQGEGETQYF. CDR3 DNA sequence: TGTGCCAGCAGCTTAGATCAGGGGGAGGGGGAGACCCAGTACTTC.

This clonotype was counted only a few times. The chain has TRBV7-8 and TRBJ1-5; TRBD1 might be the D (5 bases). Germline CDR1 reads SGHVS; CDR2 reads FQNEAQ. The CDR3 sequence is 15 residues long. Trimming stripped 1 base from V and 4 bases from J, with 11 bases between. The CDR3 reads CASSLVGDRNQPQHF. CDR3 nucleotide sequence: TGTGCCAGCAGCTTAGTAGGGGACCGAAATCAGCCCCAGCATTTT.

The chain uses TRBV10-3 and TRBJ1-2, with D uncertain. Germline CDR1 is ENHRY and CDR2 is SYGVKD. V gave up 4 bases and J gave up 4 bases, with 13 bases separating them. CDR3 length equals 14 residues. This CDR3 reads CAISALEGRYGYTF. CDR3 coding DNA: TGTGCCATCAGTGCCCTGGAGGGTCGCTATGGCTACACCTTC.

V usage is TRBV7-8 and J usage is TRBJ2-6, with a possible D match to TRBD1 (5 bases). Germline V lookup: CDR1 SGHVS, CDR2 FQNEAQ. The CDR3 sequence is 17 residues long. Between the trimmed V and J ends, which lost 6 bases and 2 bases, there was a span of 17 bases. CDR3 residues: CASREFSRVPGANVLTF. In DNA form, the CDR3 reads TGTGCCAGCAGGGAGTTCAGCAGGGTTCCTGGGGCCAACGTCCTGACTTTC.